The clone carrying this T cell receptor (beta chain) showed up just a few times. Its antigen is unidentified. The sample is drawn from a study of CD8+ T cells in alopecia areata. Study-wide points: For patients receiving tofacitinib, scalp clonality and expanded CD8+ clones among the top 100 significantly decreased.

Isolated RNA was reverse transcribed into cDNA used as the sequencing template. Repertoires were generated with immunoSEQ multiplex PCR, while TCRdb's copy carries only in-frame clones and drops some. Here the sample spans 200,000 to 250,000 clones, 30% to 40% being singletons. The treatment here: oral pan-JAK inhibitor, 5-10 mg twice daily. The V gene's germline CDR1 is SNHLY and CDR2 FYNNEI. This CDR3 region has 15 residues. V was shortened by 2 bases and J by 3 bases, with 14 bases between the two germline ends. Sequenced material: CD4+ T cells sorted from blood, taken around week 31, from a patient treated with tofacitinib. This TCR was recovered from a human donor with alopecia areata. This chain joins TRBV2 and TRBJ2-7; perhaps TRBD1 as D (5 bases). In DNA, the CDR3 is TGTGCCAGCAGTGAAAAAGGTCTAAGGGGCTACGAGCAGTACTTC. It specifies CASSEKGLRGYEQYF. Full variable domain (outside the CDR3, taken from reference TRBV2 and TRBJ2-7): EPEVTQTPSHQVTQMGQEVILRCVPISNHLYFYWYRQILGQKVEFLVSFYNNEISEKSEIFDDQFSVERPDGSNFTLKIRSTKLEDSAMYFCASSEKGLRGYEQYFGPGTRLTVT.